The 11 T cell receptor beta chains below all came from one sample that was sequenced in a study of cytomegalovirus exposure and HLA in healthy donors. The study ran its PCR with 60 Vbeta and 13 Jbeta primers. The protocol was immunoSEQ multiplex PCR, while the TCRdb copy is restricted to in-frame clones and leaves out a portion. The sample shows some 120,000 clones, 70% of them seen only once. Sequencing was done on a sample of PBMCs. These receptors came from a man aged 25 to 40 in good health and CMV-seropositive.

The V call is TRBV2, the J call TRBJ2-7; 9 bases line up with TRBD1. The CDR3 length is 15 residues. Unmatched junction bases numbered 2, after V lost 2 bases and J lost 0 bases. Per germline, CDR1 SNHLY and CDR2 FYNNEI. CDR3 nucleotide sequence: TGTGCCAGCAGTGAATGGGACAGGGTCTCCTACGAGCAGTACTTC. It is translated as CASSEWDRVSYEQYF.

The J gene is TRBJ2-4, the V gene TRBV19; D gene uncertain. The CDR3 covers 13 residues. Germline values: CDR1 LNHDA, CDR2 SQIVND (reference sequence). V dropped 0 bases and J dropped 6 bases, with 6 bases sitting between them. The DNA for the CDR3 is TGTGCCAGTAGTATAGAAAACGGAAACATTCAGTACTTC. Amino acid sequence: CASSIENGNIQYF.

V is TRBV4-3 and J is TRBJ1-6; D perhaps matches TRBD1 (6 bases). This CDR3 spans 17 amino acids. Deletions cut 4 bases from V and 10 bases from J, with 23 bases between. CDR1 LGHNA and CDR2 YSLEER come from the germline V gene. CDR3 sequence: CASSPNPRGSGGSPLHF. DNA of the CDR3: TGCGCCAGCAGCCCGAATCCCAGGGGCTCAGGTGGCTCACCCCTCCACTTT.

This clone has only one observation. V is TRBV5-1 and J is TRBJ2-7; the match to TRBD2 covers 7 bases. Germline V lookup: CDR1 SGHRS, CDR2 YFSETQ. This CDR3 has 13 amino acids. J was trimmed by 4 bases and V by 0 bases; bases with no gene match: 1. CDR3 DNA: TGCGCCAGCAGCTTGGCTAGCGGTTACGAGCAGTACGTC. Translation: CASSLASGYEQYV.

The chain carries TRBV10-1 and TRBJ2-3; TRBD2 matches at 7 bases. V shed 2 bases, J shed 4 bases, and the junction held 0 bases outside the gene matches. Germline assignment: CDR1 WNHNN and CDR2 SYGVQD (reference sequence). The CDR3 sequence is 13 residues long. In nucleotides, the CDR3 is TGCGCCAGCAGTGAGGGGGGGGCAGATACGCAGTATTTT. Amino acids: CASSEGGADTQYF.

The rearrangement joins TRBV6-4 to TRBJ1-1; D unclear. The V end lost 6 bases, the J end lost 4 bases, and 18 bases lay between the germline ends. The CDR3 has 15 residues. CDR1 is MRHNA, CDR2 SNTAGT, per germline. CDR3 nucleotides: TGTGCCAGCAGGCCCTTTCGAGAGGCTGGCACTGAAGCTTTCTTT. Translated, it gives CASRPFREAGTEAFF.

The chain is built from TRBV6-5 and TRBJ1-3, with 7 bases matching TRBD1. CDR3 size: 15 residues. V lost 7 bases to trimming and J lost 5 bases; unmatched junction nucleotides: 11. Per germline, CDR1 MNHEY and CDR2 SVGAGI. The CDR3 protein is CASITTGDVRNTIYF. Here the CDR3 DNA reads TGTGCCAGCATCACTACAGGGGACGTCCGAAACACCATATATTTT.

This chain connects TRBV5-4 to TRBJ1-2; D possibly corresponds to TRBD1 (6 bases). Trimming cost V 1 base and J 6 bases, with 16 bases left between them. Germline V gene sequence: CDR1 SGHNT, CDR2 YYREEE (reference sequence). This CDR3 spans 15 amino acids. CDR3 sequence: CASSLPTGNRDGYTF. In nucleotides, the CDR3 is TGTGCCAGCAGCTTGCCAACCGGGAACAGGGATGGCTACACCTTC.

This clone appeared a few times. The rearrangement uses TRBV6-4 and TRBJ2-1, with D maybe TRBD1 (6 bases). This CDR3 region has 14 residues. Per the germline V gene, CDR1 is MRHNA and CDR2 is SNTAGT. Trimming removed 6 bases from V and 8 bases from J, with 17 bases in between. The chain's CDR3 is CASSHRDGQDEQFF. The CDR3 DNA sequence: TGTGCCAGCAGCCACAGGGACGGGCAGGATGAGCAGTTCTTC.

The rearrangement joins TRBV4-3 to TRBJ2-6, with 8 bases lining up with TRBD1. This CDR3 comprises 19 residues. J gave up 1 base and V 0 bases, and 8 bases lay outside the gene matches. CDR1 and CDR2 (germline): LGHNA, YSLEER. The chain's CDR3 is CASSQDMAGGWSGANVLTF. CDR3 nucleotides: TGCGCCAGCAGCCAAGATATGGCAGGGGGCTGGTCTGGGGCCAACGTCCTGACTTTC.

Comments on this clone: Compared with germline, one end of the junction differs, possibly owing to a read error. The chain recombines TRBV28 with TRBJ2-3; possibly TRBD2 for D (6 bases). Germline loops: CDR1 MDHEN, CDR2 SYDVKM. The length of the CDR3 is 14 residues. CDR3 residues: CANSWASGTDTQYF. As DNA, the CDR3 is TGTGCCAACAGTTGGGCTAGCGGCACAGATACGCAGTATTTT.